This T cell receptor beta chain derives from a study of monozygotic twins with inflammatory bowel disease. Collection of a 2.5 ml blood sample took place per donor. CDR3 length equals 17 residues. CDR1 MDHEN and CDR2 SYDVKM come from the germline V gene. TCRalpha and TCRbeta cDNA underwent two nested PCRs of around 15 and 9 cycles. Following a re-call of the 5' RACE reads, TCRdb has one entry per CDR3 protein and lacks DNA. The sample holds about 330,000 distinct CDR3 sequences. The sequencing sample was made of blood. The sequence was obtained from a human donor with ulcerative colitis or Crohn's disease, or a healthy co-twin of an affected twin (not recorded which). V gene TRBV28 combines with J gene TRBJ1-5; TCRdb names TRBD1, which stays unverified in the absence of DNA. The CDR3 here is CASSLPGYLRGNQPQHF.